The clone carrying this T cell receptor beta chain was found many times. Time point of the sample: newly diagnosed GD, antithyroid drugs for less than 3 months. RNA extracted from PBMCs served as the sequencing template. This sample stems from a study of regulatory T cells in long-lasting Graves disease. Relying on iRepertoire HTBI primers and Arm-PCR of CDR3 regions, the team built TCR beta libraries. TCRdb itself ran the multiplex PCR reads through MiXCR, one entry per CDR3 protein. The sample lists approximately 310,000 distinct CDR3 sequences; 15% to 20% were seen once. The CDR3 covers 13 residues. CDR1 is SNHLY, CDR2 FYNNEI, per germline. V was clipped by 9 bases and J by 3 bases, with 15 bases between them.

The source is a female donor with Graves disease. V and J are TRBV2 and TRBJ2-7; D remains unclear. This sample comprised peripheral blood mononuclear cells (PBMCs), obtained at new diagnosis, from a patient treated with antithyroid drugs. This CDR3 is CASGLTKFYEQYF. The DNA for the CDR3 is TGTGCCAGTGGCTTGACGAAATTCTACGAGCAGTACTTC. The full variable domain, in which reference TRBV2 and TRBJ2-7 provide the parts outside the CDR3, is EPEVTQTPSHQVTQMGQEVILRCVPISNHLYFYWYRQILGQKVEFLVSFYNNEISEKSEIFDDQFSVERPDGSNFTLKIRSTKLEDSAMYFCASGLTKFYEQYFGPGTRLTVT.